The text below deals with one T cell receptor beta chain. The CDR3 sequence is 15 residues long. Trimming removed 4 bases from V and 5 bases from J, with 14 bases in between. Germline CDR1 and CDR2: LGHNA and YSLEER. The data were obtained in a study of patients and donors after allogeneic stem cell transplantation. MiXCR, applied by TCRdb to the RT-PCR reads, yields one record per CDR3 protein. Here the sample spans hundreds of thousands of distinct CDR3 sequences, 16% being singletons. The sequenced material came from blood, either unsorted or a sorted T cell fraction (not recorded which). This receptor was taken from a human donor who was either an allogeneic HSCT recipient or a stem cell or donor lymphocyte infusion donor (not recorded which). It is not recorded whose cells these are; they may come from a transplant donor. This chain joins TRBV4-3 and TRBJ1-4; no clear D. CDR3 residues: CASSRSWSKNEKLFF. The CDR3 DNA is TGCGCCAGCAGCCGGAGTTGGTCGAAAAATGAAAAACTGTTTTTT.